These 2 T cell receptor beta chains share one sample of origin, sequenced in a study of cytomegalovirus exposure and HLA in healthy donors. Researchers ran the PCR with 60 Vbeta and 13 Jbeta primers. The table came from immunoSEQ multiplex PCR; TCRdb's copy has only in-frame clones and leaves some out. The sample lists more than 60,000 clones; roughly 84% were seen once. Specimen: PBMCs. The receptors originated from a woman in her 30s in good health and CMV-seronegative.

The genes are TRBV30 and TRBJ2-3; D unclear. CDR1 GTSNPN and CDR2 SVGIG come from the germline V gene (reference sequence). The CDR3 contains 14 residues. With 5 bases removed from V and 4 bases from J, the gap between germline ends came to 16 bases. The CDR3 loop is CAWGLGLEADTQYF. CDR3 bases: TGTGCCTGGGGTCTAGGCCTCGAGGCAGATACGCAGTATTTT.

The V and J genes are TRBV28 and TRBJ2-2, with D possibly matching TRBD1 (6 bases). CDR1 and CDR2 (germline): MDHEN, SYDVKM. V was trimmed by 8 bases and J by 1 base, leaving 17 bases between them. This CDR3 spans 16 amino acids. The CDR3: CASVGGQQRNTGELFF. The DNA of the CDR3 is TGTGCCAGCGTTGGGGGCCAGCAGAGGAACACCGGGGAGCTGTTTTTT.